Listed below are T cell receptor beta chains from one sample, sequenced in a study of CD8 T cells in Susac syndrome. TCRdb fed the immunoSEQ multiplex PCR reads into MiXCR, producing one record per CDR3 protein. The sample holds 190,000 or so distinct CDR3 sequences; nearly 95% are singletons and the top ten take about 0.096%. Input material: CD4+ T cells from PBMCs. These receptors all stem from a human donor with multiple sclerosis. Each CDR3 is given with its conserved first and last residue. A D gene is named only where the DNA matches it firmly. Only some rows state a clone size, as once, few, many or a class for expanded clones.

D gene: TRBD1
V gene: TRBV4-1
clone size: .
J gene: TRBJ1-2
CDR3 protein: CASSLSGGGWDGYTF
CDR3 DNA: TGCGCCAGCAGCCTCTCAGGGGGGGGATGGGATGGCTACACCTTC

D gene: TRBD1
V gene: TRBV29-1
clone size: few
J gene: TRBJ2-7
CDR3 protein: CSGRDSSYEQYF
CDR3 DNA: TGCAGCGGTAGGGACAGCTCCTACGAGCAGTACTTC

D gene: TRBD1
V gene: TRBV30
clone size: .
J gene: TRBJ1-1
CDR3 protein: CAWSPTGSTEAFF
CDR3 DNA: TGTGCCTGGAGCCCGACAGGGAGCACTGAAGCTTTCTTT

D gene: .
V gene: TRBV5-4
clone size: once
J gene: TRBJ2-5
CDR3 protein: CASSTRSEETQYF
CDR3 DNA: TGTGCCAGCAGCACCCGGTCCGAAGAGACCCAGTACTTC

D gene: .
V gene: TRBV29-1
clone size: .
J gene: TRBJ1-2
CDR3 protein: CSVEQPSNYGYTF
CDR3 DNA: TGCAGCGTTGAACAGCCCTCTAACTATGGCTACACCTTC

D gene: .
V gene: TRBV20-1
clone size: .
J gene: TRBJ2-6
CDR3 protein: CSAAAGGWANVLTF
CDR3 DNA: TGCAGTGCTGCGGCCGGGGGCTGGGCCAACGTCCTGACTTTC

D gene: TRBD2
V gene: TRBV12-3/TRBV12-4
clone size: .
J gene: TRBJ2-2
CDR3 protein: CASSIAGGPTGELFF
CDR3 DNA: TGTGCCAGCTCAATAGCGGGGGGGCCAACCGGGGAGCTGTTTTTT

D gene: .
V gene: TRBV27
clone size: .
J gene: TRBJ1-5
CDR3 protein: CASSPSRNQPQHF
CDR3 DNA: TGTGCCAGCAGCCCGTCGAGGAATCAGCCCCAGCATTTT

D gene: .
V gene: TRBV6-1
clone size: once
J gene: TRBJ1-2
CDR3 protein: CATERASDYGYTF
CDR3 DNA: TGTGCCACCGAGAGGGCCTCTGACTATGGCTACACCTTC

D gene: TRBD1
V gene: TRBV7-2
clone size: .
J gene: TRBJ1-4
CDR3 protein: CASSSNRGVEGKLFF
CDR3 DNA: TGTGCCAGCAGCTCGAACAGGGGAGTAGAAGGGAAACTGTTTTTT

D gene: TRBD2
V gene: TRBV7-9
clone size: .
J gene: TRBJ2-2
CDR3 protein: CASSLGPSGGTGELFF
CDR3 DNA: TGTGCCAGCAGCTTAGGGCCCAGCGGGGGAACCGGGGAGCTGTTTTTT

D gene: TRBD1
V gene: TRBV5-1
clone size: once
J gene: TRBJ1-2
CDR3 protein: CASSLYRGYDGYTF
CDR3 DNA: TGCGCCAGCAGCCTCTACAGGGGATACGATGGCTACACCTTC

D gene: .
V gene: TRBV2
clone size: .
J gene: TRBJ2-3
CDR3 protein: CASSDRDWTNTQYF
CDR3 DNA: TGTGCCAGCAGTGATAGGGACTGGACGAATACGCAGTATTTT

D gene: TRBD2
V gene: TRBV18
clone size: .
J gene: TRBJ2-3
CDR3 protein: CASSPAGLAGGRGTDTQYF
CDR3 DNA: TGTGCCAGCTCACCAGCGGGGCTAGCGGGGGGAAGAGGCACAGATACGCAGTATTTT

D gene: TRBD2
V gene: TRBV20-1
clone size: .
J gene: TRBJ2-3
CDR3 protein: CSADLAGGDTQYF
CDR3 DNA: TGCAGTGCCGACCTAGCGGGAGGAGATACGCAGTATTTT

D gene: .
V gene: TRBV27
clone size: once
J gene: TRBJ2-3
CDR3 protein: CASSFTPAAGDTQYF
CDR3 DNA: TGTGCCAGCAGTTTTACCCCCGCCGCGGGAGATACGCAGTATTTT

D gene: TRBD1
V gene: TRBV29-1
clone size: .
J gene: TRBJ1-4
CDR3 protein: CSAPTGGGEKLFF
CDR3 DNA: TGCAGCGCCCCGACAGGGGGCGGAGAAAAACTGTTTTTT

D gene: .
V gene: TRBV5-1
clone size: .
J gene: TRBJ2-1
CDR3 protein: CASSLGTLGNEQFF
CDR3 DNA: TGCGCCAGCAGCTTGGGGACTTTGGGGAATGAGCAGTTCTTC

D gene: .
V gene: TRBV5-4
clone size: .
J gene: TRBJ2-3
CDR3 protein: CASSLKLVGDTQYF
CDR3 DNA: TGTGCCAGCAGCTTAAAACTCGTCGGAGATACGCAGTATTTT

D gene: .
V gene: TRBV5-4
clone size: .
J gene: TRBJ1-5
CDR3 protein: CASSLPGLNQPQHF
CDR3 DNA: TGTGCCAGCAGCTTGCCGGGACTCAATCAGCCCCAGCATTTT

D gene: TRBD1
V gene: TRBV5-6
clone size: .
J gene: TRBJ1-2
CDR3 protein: CASSTGQGGYTF
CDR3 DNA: TGTGCCAGCAGTACGGGACAGGGGGGCTACACCTTC

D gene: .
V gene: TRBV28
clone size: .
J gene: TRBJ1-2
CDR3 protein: CASSGLDLGYTF
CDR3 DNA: TGTGCCAGCAGTGGACTGGATCTGGGCTACACCTTC

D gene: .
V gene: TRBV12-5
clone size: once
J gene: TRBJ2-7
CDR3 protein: CASGLGQVAYEQYF
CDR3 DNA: TGTGCTAGTGGTTTAGGGCAGGTCGCCTACGAGCAGTACTTC

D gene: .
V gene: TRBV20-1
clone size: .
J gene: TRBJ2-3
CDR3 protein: CSASYYRSTDTQYF
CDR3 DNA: TGCAGTGCTAGTTACTACAGGAGCACAGATACGCAGTATTTT

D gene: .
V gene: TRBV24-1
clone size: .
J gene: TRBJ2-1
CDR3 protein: CATSEGAQYYEQFF
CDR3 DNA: TGTGCCACCAGTGAGGGGGCCCAATATTATGAGCAGTTCTTC

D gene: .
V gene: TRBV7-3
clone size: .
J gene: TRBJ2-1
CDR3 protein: CASSLNQGPEFF
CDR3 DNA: TGTGCCAGCAGCCTGAACCAGGGGCCAGAGTTCTTC

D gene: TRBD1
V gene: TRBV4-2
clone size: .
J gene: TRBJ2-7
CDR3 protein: CASSGRTGGLREQYF
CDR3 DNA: TGTGCCAGCAGCGGCCGGACAGGGGGGCTACGCGAGCAGTACTTC

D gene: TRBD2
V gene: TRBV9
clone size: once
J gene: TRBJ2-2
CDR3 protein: CASSVGGRLLRGRAEDTGELFF
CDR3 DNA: TGTGCCAGCAGCGTAGGTGGAAGGCTACTTCGGGGGAGGGCCGAGGACACCGGGGAGCTGTTTTTT

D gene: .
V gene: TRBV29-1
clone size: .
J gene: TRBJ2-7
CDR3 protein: CSVGPSGWAREQYF
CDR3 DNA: TGCAGCGTTGGACCTTCGGGGTGGGCGCGAGAGCAGTACTTC

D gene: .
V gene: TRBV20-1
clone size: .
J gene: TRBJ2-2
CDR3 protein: CSARFTTPGTYTGELFF
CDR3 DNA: TGCAGTGCTAGATTCACCACACCCGGGACCTACACCGGGGAGCTGTTTTTT

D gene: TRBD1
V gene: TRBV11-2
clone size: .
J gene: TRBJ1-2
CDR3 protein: CASSLRQGGTYGYTF
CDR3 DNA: TGTGCCAGCAGCCTGCGACAGGGGGGGACCTATGGCTACACCTTC

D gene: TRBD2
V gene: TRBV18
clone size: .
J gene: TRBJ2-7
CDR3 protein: CASSPAGGPYEQYF
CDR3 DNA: TGTGCCAGCTCACCTGCGGGGGGGCCCTACGAGCAGTACTTC

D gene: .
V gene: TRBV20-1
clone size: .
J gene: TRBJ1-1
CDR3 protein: CSANPKIREAFF
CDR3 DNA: TGCAGTGCTAACCCCAAGATTAGAGAAGCTTTCTTT

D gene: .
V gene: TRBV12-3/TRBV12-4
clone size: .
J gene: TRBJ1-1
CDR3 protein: CASSPRVGTEAFF
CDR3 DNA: TGTGCCAGCAGTCCGAGAGTAGGCACTGAAGCTTTCTTT

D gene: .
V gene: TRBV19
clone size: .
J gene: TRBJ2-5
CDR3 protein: CASSIPREETQYF
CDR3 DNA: TGTGCCAGTAGTATTCCTAGGGAGGAGACCCAGTACTTC

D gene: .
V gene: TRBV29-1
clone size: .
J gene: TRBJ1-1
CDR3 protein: CSVVSGANTEAFF
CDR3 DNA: TGCAGCGTTGTCTCAGGAGCGAACACTGAAGCTTTCTTT

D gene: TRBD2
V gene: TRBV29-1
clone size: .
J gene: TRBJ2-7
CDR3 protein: CSEVAGSYEQYF
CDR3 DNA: TGCAGCGAGGTAGCGGGCTCCTACGAGCAGTACTTC

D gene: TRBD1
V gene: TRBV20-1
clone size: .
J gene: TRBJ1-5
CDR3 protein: CSATGTGSQPQHF
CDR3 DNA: TGCAGTGCTACCGGGACAGGCAGTCAGCCCCAGCATTTT

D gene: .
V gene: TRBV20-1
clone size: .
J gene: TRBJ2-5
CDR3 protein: CSARTPTGSQETQYF
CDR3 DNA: TGCAGTGCTAGAACCCCAACGGGGAGCCAAGAGACCCAGTACTTC

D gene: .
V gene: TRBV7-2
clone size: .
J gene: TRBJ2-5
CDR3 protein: CASRQTGTQYF
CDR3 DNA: TGTGCCAGCAGACAGACGGGGACCCAGTACTTC

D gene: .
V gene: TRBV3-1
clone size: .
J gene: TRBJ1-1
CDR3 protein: CASGGLLNTEAFF
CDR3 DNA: TGTGCCAGCGGGGGACTCCTGAACACTGAAGCTTTCTTT

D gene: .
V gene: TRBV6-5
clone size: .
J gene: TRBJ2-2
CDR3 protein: CASSYSWTDTGELFF
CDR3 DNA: TGTGCCAGCAGTTACTCCTGGACAGACACCGGGGAGCTGTTTTTT

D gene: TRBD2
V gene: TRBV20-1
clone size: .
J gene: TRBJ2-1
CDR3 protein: CSARRQAGGRYNEQFF
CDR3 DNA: TGCAGTGCTAGACGTCAAGCGGGGGGCCGATACAATGAGCAGTTCTTC

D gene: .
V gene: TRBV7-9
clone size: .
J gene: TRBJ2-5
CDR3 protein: CASSPGTRETQYF
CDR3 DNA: TGTGCCAGCAGTCCCGGGACTCGAGAGACCCAGTACTTC

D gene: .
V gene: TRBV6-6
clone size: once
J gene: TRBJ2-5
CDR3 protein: CASSLGTGETQYF
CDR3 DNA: TGTGCCAGCAGTCTCGGGACCGGAGAGACCCAGTACTTC

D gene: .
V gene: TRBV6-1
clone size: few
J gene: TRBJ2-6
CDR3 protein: CASHVSGANVLTF
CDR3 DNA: TGTGCCAGCCACGTGAGCGGGGCCAACGTCCTGACTTTC

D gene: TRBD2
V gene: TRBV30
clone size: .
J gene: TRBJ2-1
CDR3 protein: CAWSHYSGTYNEQFF
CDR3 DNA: TGTGCCTGGAGTCACTATAGCGGGACCTACAATGAGCAGTTCTTC

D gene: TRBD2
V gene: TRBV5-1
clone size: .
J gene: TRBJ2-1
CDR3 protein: CASSFGRALRNEQFF
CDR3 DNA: TGCGCCAGCAGCTTCGGGAGGGCCCTTAGGAATGAGCAGTTCTTC

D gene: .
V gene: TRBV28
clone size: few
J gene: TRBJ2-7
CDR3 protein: CASSLPGQIYEQYF
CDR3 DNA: TGTGCCAGCAGTTTACCCGGACAGATTTACGAGCAGTACTTC

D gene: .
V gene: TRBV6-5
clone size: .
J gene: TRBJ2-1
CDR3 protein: CASSLRRQAYNEQFF
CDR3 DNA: TGTGCCAGCAGCCTCCGACGGCAGGCCTACAATGAGCAGTTCTTC

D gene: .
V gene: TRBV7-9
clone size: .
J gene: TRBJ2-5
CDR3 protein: CASSLTADQETQYF
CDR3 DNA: TGTGCCAGCAGCCTGACCGCGGACCAAGAGACCCAGTACTTC

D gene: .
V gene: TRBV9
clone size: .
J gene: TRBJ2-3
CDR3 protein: CASSVQRTDTQYF
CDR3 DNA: TGTGCCAGCAGCGTACAGCGAACAGATACGCAGTATTTT

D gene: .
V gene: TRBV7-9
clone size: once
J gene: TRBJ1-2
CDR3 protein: CASSYPANSYGYTF
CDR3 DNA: TGTGCCAGCAGCTACCCGGCTAATTCCTATGGCTACACCTTC

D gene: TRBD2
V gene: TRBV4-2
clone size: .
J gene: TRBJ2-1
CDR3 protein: CASSQDLAGGYNEQFF
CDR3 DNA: TGTGCCAGCAGCCAAGATCTAGCGGGGGGTTACAATGAGCAGTTCTTC